These 8 T cell receptor beta chains were sequenced from one sample in a study of T cell repertoires in cytomegalovirus infection. TCRdb called the reads again in MiXCR, with one record for every CDR3 protein. The table includes 900,000 to 950,000 distinct CDR3 sequences, roughly 31% detected once. These receptors' targets are unknown. Here the sequenced sample was cultured CD8+ T cells from PBMCs, taken from culture after CMV antigen stimulation. Receptors were obtained from a human donor in good health (CMV status not recorded). Some clones in this sample may be carry-over from other donors' samples.

This clonotype was found a few times. V is TRBV7-9 and J is TRBJ1-2, with D uncertain. The germline V gene encodes CDR1 SEHNR and CDR2 FQNEAQ (reference sequence). V was cut by 2 bases and J by 3 bases, with 13 bases left in between. The length of the CDR3 is 15 residues. CDR3 sequence (DNA): TGTGCCAGCAGCTTATTTCCGCTGGCAGACTATGGCTACACCTTC. Translated: CASSLFPLADYGYTF.

A few counts support this clonotype. The chain joins TRBV6-1 to TRBJ2-7; D gene ambiguous. Germline V gives CDR1 MNHNS, CDR2 SASEGT. The CDR3 contains 14 residues. The ends were cut back, 6 bases at V and 4 bases at J, with 16 bases in the middle. The CDR3 loop is CASRYGGPGYEQYF. As DNA, the CDR3 is TGTGCCAGCAGGTACGGTGGCCCTGGATACGAGCAGTACTTC.

The CDR3 nucleotides read TGCGCCAGCAGCGATACGCAACGCGGGGCAGATACGCAGTATTTT. It translates to CASSDTQRGADTQYF. V gene TRBV4-1 combines with J gene TRBJ2-3; D is perhaps TRBD2 (6 bases). This CDR3 comprises 15 residues. V was trimmed by 5 bases and J by 4 bases, leaving 16 bases between them. Germline assignment: CDR1 MGHRA and CDR2 YSYEKL.

This clonotype has a handful of counts. Here the CDR3 DNA reads TGTGCCAGCAGCTTAAATGGGGTCGACACTGAAGCTTTCTTT. It yields the protein CASSLNGVDTEAFF. The chain uses TRBV7-9 and TRBJ1-1; D uncertain. V was cut by 2 bases and J by 3 bases, with 10 bases left in between. Germline loops: CDR1 SEHNR, CDR2 FQNEAQ (reference sequence). The CDR3 extends over 14 amino acids.

V and J are TRBV5-6 and TRBJ2-3; the D is unclear. CDR1 is SGHDT and CDR2 is YYEEEE in the germline V gene. This CDR3 region has 13 residues. V lost 4 bases to trimming and J lost 3 bases, with 9 bases between them. The CDR3 reads CASSHKLTDTQYF. CDR3 bases: TGTGCCAGCAGCCACAAACTTACAGATACGCAGTATTTT. Drawing the rest from reference TRBV5-6 and TRBJ2-3, the complete variable domain is DAGVTQSPTHLIKTRGQQVTLRCSPKSGHDTVSWYQQALGQGPQFIFQYYEEEERQRGNFPDRFSGHQFPNYSSELNVNALLLGDSALYLCASSHKLTDTQYFGPGTRLTVL.

This clonotype has more than one count but fewer than ten. This chain links TRBV11-2 with TRBJ2-5; TRBD1 agrees at 9 bases. CDR3 length equals 16 residues. The V gene's germline CDR1 is SGHAT and CDR2 FQNNGV. Unmatched junction bases numbered 12, after V lost 5 bases and J lost 5 bases. This CDR3 reads CASSRRDRVLQETQYF. The CDR3 nucleotides read TGTGCCAGCAGCCGCCGGGACAGGGTCCTTCAGGAGACCCAGTACTTC.

This clonotype was seen only a few times. The chain links TRBV5-1 to TRBJ2-3, with 11 nucleotides matching TRBD1. V was pared by 0 bases and J by 2 bases, with 8 bases of the junction left unmatched. Germline V gene data show CDR1 as SGHRS and CDR2 as YFSETQ. There are 18 residues in the CDR3. The CDR3 DNA follows: TGCGCCAGCAGCTTGGGGACAGGGGGCCGATCCCACACAGATACGCAGTATTTT. This codes for CASSLGTGGRSHTDTQYF.

The chain employs TRBV19 and TRBJ2-7; the match to TRBD1 covers 10 bases. Germline V gene data show CDR1 as LNHDA and CDR2 as SQIVND (reference sequence). Germline trimming cut 0 bases from V and 3 bases from J; bases unmatched to any gene: 2. This CDR3 comprises 15 residues. CDR3: CASSIDWTGGYEQYF. The CDR3 DNA is TGTGCCAGTAGTATAGACTGGACAGGGGGCTACGAGCAGTACTTC.